Listed below are T cell receptor beta chains from one sample, sequenced in a study of a mutant IDH1 vaccine in newly diagnosed glioma. These TCRs are of unknown antigen specificity. TCRdb keeps only in-frame clones here, not all; method: immunoSEQ multiplex PCR. This sample has tens of thousands of clones; 75% to 90% occur once, and the top ten carry roughly 3%. Sequencing used PBMCs, obtained from a glioma patient whose treatment included an IDH1 peptide vaccine. All receptors come from a woman aged 45 to 65 with glioma. CDR3s include the opening cysteine and the closing phenylalanine or tryptophan. Each record gives: V gene, CDR3 length, clone size, D gene, J gene, CDR3 DNA, CDR3 protein. The D gene is left open where the match is weak. A row's size may be missing; if present it is once, few, many or a size class.

TRBV4-3	13	-	-	TRBJ2-7	TGCGCCAGCAGCCAACAAAGCTCCTACGAGCAGTACTTC	CASSQQSSYEQYF
TRBV9	15	few	-	TRBJ2-6	TGTGCCAGCAGCGTGCAGGGGTCTGGGGCCAACGTCCTGACTTTC	CASSVQGSGANVLTF
TRBV5-4	15	-	-	TRBJ2-5	TGTGCCAGCAGCTTGGAGCTAGGGGGGGACGAGACCCAGTACTTC	CASSLELGGDETQYF
TRBV7-9	14	-	-	TRBJ2-3	TGTGCCAGCAGCTTTGGGGGACACACAGATACGCAGTATTTT	CASSFGGHTDTQYF
TRBV10-2	13	once	TRBD1	TRBJ1-1	TGCGCCAGCAGTGTAACAGGGGGGACTGAAGCTTTCTTT	CASSVTGGTEAFF
TRBV4-1	15	few	-	TRBJ1-2	TGCGCCAGCAGCCCCGGCCCACAGGGAATCAATGGCTACACCTTC	CASSPGPQGINGYTF
TRBV19	16	-	-	TRBJ1-5	TGTGCCAGTAGTCCCCGGGACGAGGGCCAACGGCAGCCCCAGCATTTT	CASSPRDEGQRQPQHF
TRBV2	13	-	-	TRBJ1-2	TGTGCCAGCAGTGAAGTCTCAAACTATGGCTACACCTTC	CASSEVSNYGYTF
TRBV30	14	once	TRBD1	TRBJ1-4	TGTGCCTGGAGTAATAAACAGGGGAATGAAAAACTGTTTTTT	CAWSNKQGNEKLFF
TRBV5-8	15	-	-	TRBJ1-5	TGTGCCAGCAGCTCCCTGTACGCGCGGAATCAGCCCCAGCATTTT	CASSSLYARNQPQHF
TRBV7-9	16	-	TRBD1	TRBJ2-7	TGTGCCAGCAGCCCATTCCCCGGGACAGCGAACTACGAGCAGTACTTC	CASSPFPGTANYEQYF
TRBV5-6	15	-	TRBD1	TRBJ2-7	TGTGCCAGCAGCTTGGACAGGGGGCCGATCTACGAGCAGTACTTC	CASSLDRGPIYEQYF
TRBV7-3	13	-	-	TRBJ2-5	TGTGCCAGCAGCTTAACGCGGGGAGAGACCCAGTACTTC	CASSLTRGETQYF
TRBV4-2	18	-	TRBD1	TRBJ1-1	TGTGCCAGCAGCCAAGAGCCCAGTCCTACAGGGGATGGCACTGAAGCTTTCTTT	CASSQEPSPTGDGTEAFF
TRBV30	14	few	-	TRBJ1-1	TGTGCCTGGACTGTGGTCGAAATGAACACTGAAGCTTTCTTT	CAWTVVEMNTEAFF
TRBV19	14	-	-	TRBJ1-6	TGTGCCAGTAGAGAAGGACCGAAAAATTCACCCCTCCACTTT	CASREGPKNSPLHF
TRBV27	14	-	-	TRBJ1-5	TGTGCCAGCAGCGCATGGGGGGGCAATCAGCCCCAGCATTTT	CASSAWGGNQPQHF
TRBV6-4	12	once	-	TRBJ1-2	TGTGCCAGCAGTGACTCGATTCAAGGCTACACCTTC	CASSDSIQGYTF
TRBV6-5	14	-	-	TRBJ1-2	TGTGCCAGCAGACGCACGGAAAGGAACTATGGCTACACCTTC	CASRRTERNYGYTF
TRBV19	12	-	-	TRBJ2-7	TGTGCCAGTAGTATCCTTAGGGGCGAGCAGTACTTC	CASSILRGEQYF
TRBV6-8	14	-	-	TRBJ2-3	TGTGCCAGCAGTAGACTTGGTCCCACAGATACGCAGTATTTT	CASSRLGPTDTQYF
TRBV5-1	14	-	TRBD1	TRBJ2-7	TGCGCCAGCAGCTTTGAGTTAACAGGGGGCGAGCAGTACTTC	CASSFELTGGEQYF
TRBV9	15	-	TRBD2	TRBJ2-7	TGTGCCAGCAGCCCAAGACCGGGACTAGCTTCCGAGCAGTACTTC	CASSPRPGLASEQYF
TRBV6-1	12	few	-	TRBJ1-4	TGTGCCAGCAGTGAATCGAGCTACAAACTGTTTTTT	CASSESSYKLFF
TRBV5-1	15	-	TRBD1	TRBJ1-4	TGCGCCAGCAGCCTCACGGGCGCAGGGGGCGAGGAACTGTTTTTT	CASSLTGAGGEELFF
TRBV9	11	-	-	TRBJ1-2	TGTGCCAGCAAGAGCTCCTATGGCTACACCTTC	CASKSSYGYTF
TRBV5-6	13	-	-	TRBJ2-2	TGTGCCAGCAGTTTTGATACCCCCGGGGAGCTGTTTTTT	CASSFDTPGELFF
TRBV10-3	13	-	-	TRBJ1-5	TGTGCCATCACCAGGGGTTCCAATCAGCCCCAGCATTTT	CAITRGSNQPQHF
TRBV4-2	13	-	-	TRBJ2-7	TGTGCCAGCAGCCAAGGCGGGCTCGGCGAGCAGTACTTC	CASSQGGLGEQYF
TRBV9	15	-	-	TRBJ2-1	TGTGCCAGCACCTCCGCCACCTCATCCTACAATGAGCAGTTCTTC	CASTSATSSYNEQFF
TRBV23-1	14	-	TRBD1	TRBJ1-3	TGCGCCAGCAGCCCAGGGGGGGCTGGAAACACCATATATTTT	CASSPGGAGNTIYF
TRBV6-4	13	-	-	TRBJ1-2	TGTGCCAGCAGTGACAGTTCAGGGTATGGCTACACCTTC	CASSDSSGYGYTF
TRBV6-4	12	-	-	TRBJ2-3	TGTGCCAGCAGTGGGTTCTGTGATACGCAGTATTTT	CASSGFCDTQYF
TRBV27	16	-	-	TRBJ1-1	TGTGCCAGCAGTCCCCCATCGACAGTTATGAACACTGAAGCTTTCTTT	CASSPPSTVMNTEAFF
TRBV28	15	-	TRBD1	TRBJ2-5	TGTGCCAGCAGTTTAGGGACAGGGGGCGAAGAGACCCAGTACTTC	CASSLGTGGEETQYF
TRBV14	16	-	TRBD2	TRBJ2-1	TGTGCCAGCAGCCGCGGACTAGCGGGGGGACAGAATGAGCAGTTCTTC	CASSRGLAGGQNEQFF
TRBV4-1	18	-	-	TRBJ1-1	TGCGCCAGCAGCCAAGATGGGGGGGTCGGAAGGGGGAACACTGAAGCTTTCTTT	CASSQDGGVGRGNTEAFF
TRBV4-3	14	once	TRBD2	TRBJ2-1	TGCGCCAGCAGCCAAGGATGGGGAGGGGATGAGCAGTTCTTC	CASSQGWGGDEQFF
TRBV5-1	16	once	TRBD2	TRBJ2-1	TGCGCCAGCAGCTTGGTGGGTCGGGGGGTGAACAATGAGCAGTTCTTC	CASSLVGRGVNNEQFF
TRBV10-1	14	-	TRBD1	TRBJ1-6	TGCGCCAGCAGTCAAGATCTACAGGGGTCACCCCTCCACTTT	CASSQDLQGSPLHF
TRBV29-1	13	-	-	TRBJ1-2	TGCAGCGTTGATACGGGTTGGGGGTCTGGCTACACCTTC	CSVDTGWGSGYTF
TRBV6-5	16	-	-	TRBJ2-6	TGTGCCAGCAGTTACTCCGACAGCTCTGGGGCCAACGTCCTGACTTTC	CASSYSDSSGANVLTF
TRBV6-1	14	few	-	TRBJ2-4	TGTGCCAGCCTAGGTGGGTTGACCAAAAACATTCAGTACTTC	CASLGGLTKNIQYF
TRBV5-1	15	-	-	TRBJ2-2	TGCGCCAGCGGGGGAGCTGGGGTTACGTCCGGGGAGCTGTTTTTT	CASGGAGVTSGELFF
TRBV18	12	-	TRBD1	TRBJ1-1	TGTGCCAGCTCCGTCCAGGGGGCAAGAACTTTCTTT	CASSVQGARTFF
TRBV18	15	-	TRBD1	TRBJ1-6	TGTGCCAGCTCACCAGCCGGGACAGGGGATTCACCCCTCCACTTT	CASSPAGTGDSPLHF
TRBV5-6	16	-	-	TRBJ2-4	TGTGCCAGCAGCTATGGTCCGGGAAGCCCTCAAAACATTCAGTACTTC	CASSYGPGSPQNIQYF